This entry is about one TCR beta chain. Per the original methods: Scientists estimated how many nucleated cells there were by amplifying reference gene primers. The protocol was immunoSEQ multiplex PCR, while the TCRdb copy is restricted to in-frame clones and leaves out a portion. V, J and clone size were drawn from that table, and D and trimming were deduced from the DNA. The data show around 55,000 clones, more than 70% seen once. This record belongs to a study of blood T cell repertoires in COVID-19. Across the whole study: Donors in the United States, Italy and Spain gave samples during acute or convalescent COVID-19. Sources were T cells, B-cell-depleted T cells, or PBMCs; the material itself was cDNA or gDNA.

This CDR3 has 16 residues. V trimming: 6 bases; J trimming: 4 bases; junction bases outside the gene matches: 9. Germline V gene data show CDR1 as SEHNR and CDR2 as FQNEAQ (reference sequence). The TCR originated in a man in his 60s with active COVID-19. The J gene is TRBJ2-5, the V gene TRBV7-9, with 12 bases aligning to TRBD2. Input material: peripheral blood. DNA of the CDR3: TGTGCCAGCAGGATGACTAGCGGGAGTATGGTAGAGACCCAGTACTTC. Its protein is CASRMTSGSMVETQYF.